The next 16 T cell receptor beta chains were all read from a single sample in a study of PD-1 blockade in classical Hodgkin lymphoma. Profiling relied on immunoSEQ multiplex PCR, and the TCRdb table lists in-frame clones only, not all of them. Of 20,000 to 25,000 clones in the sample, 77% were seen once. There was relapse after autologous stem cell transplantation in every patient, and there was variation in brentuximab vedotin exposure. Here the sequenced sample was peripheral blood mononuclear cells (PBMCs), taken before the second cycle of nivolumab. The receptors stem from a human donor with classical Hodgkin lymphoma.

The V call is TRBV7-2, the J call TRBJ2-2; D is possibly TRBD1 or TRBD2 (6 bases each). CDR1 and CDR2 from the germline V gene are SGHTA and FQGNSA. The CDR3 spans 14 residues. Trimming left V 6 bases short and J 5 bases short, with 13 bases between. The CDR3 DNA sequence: TGTGCCAGCAGTTCTACAGGGAGGACCGGGGAGCTGTTTTTT. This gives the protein CASSSTGRTGELFF.

The CDR3 DNA follows: TGTGCCAGCAGCTTTCCGGGACGGGCGGAAGCTTTCTTT. The encoded protein is CASSFPGRAEAFF. J is TRBJ1-1 and V is TRBV5-6; maybe TRBD1 (5 bases). CDR1 is SGHDT and CDR2 is YYEEEE in the germline V gene. V lost 2 bases to trimming and J lost 8 bases, with 13 bases between them. The CDR3 sequence is 13 residues long.

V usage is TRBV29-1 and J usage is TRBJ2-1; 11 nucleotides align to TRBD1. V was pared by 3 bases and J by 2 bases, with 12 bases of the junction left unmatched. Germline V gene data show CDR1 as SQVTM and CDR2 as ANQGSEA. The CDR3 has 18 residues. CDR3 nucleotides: TGCAGCGTTGAGCGGGACAGGGGGATATGGGAACCCTACAATGAGCAGTTCTTC. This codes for CSVERDRGIWEPYNEQFF.

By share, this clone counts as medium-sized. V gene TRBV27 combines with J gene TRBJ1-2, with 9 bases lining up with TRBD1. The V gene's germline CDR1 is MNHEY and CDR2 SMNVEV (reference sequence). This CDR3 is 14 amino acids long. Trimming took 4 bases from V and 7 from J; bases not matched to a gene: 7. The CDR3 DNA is TGTGCCAGCAGTTCACTCACAGGGGGCATTGGCTACACCTTC. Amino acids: CASSSLTGGIGYTF.

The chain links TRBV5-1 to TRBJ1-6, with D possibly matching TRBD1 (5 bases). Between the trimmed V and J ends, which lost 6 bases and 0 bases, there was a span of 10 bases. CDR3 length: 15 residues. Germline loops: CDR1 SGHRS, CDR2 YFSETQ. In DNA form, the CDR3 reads TGCGCCAGCAACCCAGACAGCTCCTATAATTCACCCCTCCACTTT. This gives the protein CASNPDSSYNSPLHF.

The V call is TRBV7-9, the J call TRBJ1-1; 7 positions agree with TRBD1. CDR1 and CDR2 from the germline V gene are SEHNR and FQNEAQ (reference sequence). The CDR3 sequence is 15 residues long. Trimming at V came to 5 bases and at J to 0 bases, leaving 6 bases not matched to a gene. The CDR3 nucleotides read TGTGCCAGCAGCGTGACAGGGAATATGAACACTGAAGCTTTCTTT. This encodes CASSVTGNMNTEAFF. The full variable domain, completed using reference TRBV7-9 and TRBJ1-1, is DTGVSQNPRHKITKRGQNVTFRCDPISEHNRLYWYRQTLGQGPEFLTYFQNEAQLEKSRLLSDRFSAERPKGSFSTLEIQRTEQGDSAMYLCASSVTGNMNTEAFFGQGTRLTVV.

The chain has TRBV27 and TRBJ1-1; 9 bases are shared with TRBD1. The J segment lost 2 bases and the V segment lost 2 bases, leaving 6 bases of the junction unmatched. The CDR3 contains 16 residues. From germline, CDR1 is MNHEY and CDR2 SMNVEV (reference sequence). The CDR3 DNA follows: TGTGCCAGCAGTTTAGCGGGACAGGGCGTAAACACTGAAGCTTTCTTT. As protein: CASSLAGQGVNTEAFF.

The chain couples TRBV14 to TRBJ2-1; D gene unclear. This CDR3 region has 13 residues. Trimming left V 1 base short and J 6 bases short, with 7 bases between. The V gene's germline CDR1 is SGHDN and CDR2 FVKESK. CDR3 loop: CASSQAIGNEQFF. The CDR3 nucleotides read TGTGCCAGCAGCCAAGCTATCGGCAATGAGCAGTTCTTC.

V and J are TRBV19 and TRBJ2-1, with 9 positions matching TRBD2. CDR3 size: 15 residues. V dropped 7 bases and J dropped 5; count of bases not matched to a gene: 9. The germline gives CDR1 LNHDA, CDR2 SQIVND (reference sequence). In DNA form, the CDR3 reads TGTGCCAGTAAGAAAACCGGGACTAGCCACAATGAGCAGTTCTTC. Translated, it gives CASKKTGTSHNEQFF.

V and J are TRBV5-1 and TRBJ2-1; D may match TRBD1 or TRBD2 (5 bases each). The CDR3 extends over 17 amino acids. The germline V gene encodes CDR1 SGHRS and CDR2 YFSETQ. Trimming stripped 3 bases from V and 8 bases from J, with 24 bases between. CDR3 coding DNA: TGCGCCAGCAGCTCGGACCTTCGGGACGCGTCGGTTCATGAGCAGTTCTTC. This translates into CASSSDLRDASVHEQFF.

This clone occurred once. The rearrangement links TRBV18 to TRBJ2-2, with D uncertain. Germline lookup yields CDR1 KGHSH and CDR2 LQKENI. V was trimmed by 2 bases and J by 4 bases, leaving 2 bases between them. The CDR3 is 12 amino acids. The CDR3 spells CASSPSTGELFF. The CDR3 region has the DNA TGTGCCAGCTCACCAAGCACCGGGGAGCTGTTTTTT.

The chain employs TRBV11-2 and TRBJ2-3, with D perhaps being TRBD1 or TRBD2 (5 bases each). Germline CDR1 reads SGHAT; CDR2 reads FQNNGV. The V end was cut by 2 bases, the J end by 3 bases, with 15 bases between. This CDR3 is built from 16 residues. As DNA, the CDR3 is TGTGCCAGCAGCTTATGGGGGACGTCCCCTACAGATACGCAGTATTTT. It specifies CASSLWGTSPTDTQYF.

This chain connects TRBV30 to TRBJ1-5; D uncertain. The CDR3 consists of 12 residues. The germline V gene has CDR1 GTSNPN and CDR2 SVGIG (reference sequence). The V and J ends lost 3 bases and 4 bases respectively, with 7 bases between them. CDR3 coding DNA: TGTGCCTGGAGACTCGGTAATCAGCCCCAGCATTTT. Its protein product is CAWRLGNQPQHF.

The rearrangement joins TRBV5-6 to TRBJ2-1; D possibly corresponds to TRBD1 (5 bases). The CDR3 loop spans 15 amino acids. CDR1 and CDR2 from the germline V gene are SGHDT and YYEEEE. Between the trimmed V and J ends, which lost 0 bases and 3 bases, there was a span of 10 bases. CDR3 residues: CASSLVGQGYNEQFF. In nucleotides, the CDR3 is TGTGCCAGCAGCTTGGTTGGGCAGGGCTACAATGAGCAGTTCTTC.

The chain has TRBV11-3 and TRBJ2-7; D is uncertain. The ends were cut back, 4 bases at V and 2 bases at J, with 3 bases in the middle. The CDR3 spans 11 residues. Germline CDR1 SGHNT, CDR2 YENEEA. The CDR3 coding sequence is TGTGCCAGCAGCTCACCCTACGAGCAGTACTTC. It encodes CASSSPYEQYF.

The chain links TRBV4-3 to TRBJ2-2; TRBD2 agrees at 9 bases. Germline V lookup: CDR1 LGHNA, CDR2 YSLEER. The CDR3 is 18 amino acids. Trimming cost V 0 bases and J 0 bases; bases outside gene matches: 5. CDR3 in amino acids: CASSQEVAGASNTGELFF. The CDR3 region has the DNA TGCGCCAGCAGCCAAGAGGTAGCGGGAGCCTCGAACACCGGGGAGCTGTTTTTT.